A selection of T cell receptor beta chains follows, all from one sample in a study of T cell responses to AZD1222 COVID-19 vaccine. Sequencing was performed with immunoSEQ multiplex PCR; in TCRdb, only in-frame clones are kept and a portion is missing. The table records about 120,000 clones, about nine tenths of them present only once. The sample consisted of peripheral blood, taken 28 days after the second AZD1222 dose. Source of these receptors: an adult who received the AZD1222 COVID-19 vaccine. CDR3s include the opening cysteine and the closing phenylalanine or tryptophan. A D gene is named only where the DNA matches it firmly. Clone size is stated in some rows and not others, as once, few, many or a class when expanded.

size,J,D,V,CDR3,DNA
few,TRBJ2-7,.,TRBV10-1,CASSESDPVGRGHYEQYF,TGCGCCAGCAGTGAGTCGGACCCGGTAGGCAGGGGACATTACGAGCAGTACTTC
.,TRBJ2-1,TRBD2,TRBV24-1,CATSDRLAGGHNEQFF,TGTGCCACCAGTGACCGACTAGCGGGGGGACACAATGAGCAGTTCTTC
.,TRBJ2-3,TRBD2,TRBV9,CASNDPSGKRDTQYF,TGTGCCAGCAACGACCCTAGCGGGAAAAGAGATACGCAGTATTTT
.,TRBJ1-5,.,TRBV30,CAWSEAPDDQPQHF,TGTGCCTGGAGTGAGGCGCCAGACGATCAGCCCCAGCATTTT
.,TRBJ2-7,.,TRBV5-1,CASSLDLTAEVSYEQYF,TGCGCCAGCAGCTTGGACCTGACGGCCGAAGTGAGCTACGAGCAGTACTTC
once,TRBJ1-2,TRBD1,TRBV11-2,CASSFIQGDGYTF,TGTGCCAGCAGCTTCATACAGGGGGATGGCTACACCTTC
.,TRBJ1-6,.,TRBV6-5,CASRLAGSPLHF,TGTGCCAGCAGGCTGGCGGGATCACCCCTCCACTTT
.,TRBJ2-5,.,TRBV9,CASSVDQGFQETQYF,TGTGCCAGCAGCGTAGATCAGGGCTTCCAAGAGACCCAGTACTTC
.,TRBJ2-3,TRBD1,TRBV28,CASSQTGGGSTDTQYF,TGTGCCAGCAGTCAGACAGGGGGCGGAAGCACAGATACGCAGTATTTT
.,TRBJ2-3,.,TRBV5-4,CASSLDWQRTDTQYF,TGTGCCAGCAGCTTGGATTGGCAGCGCACAGATACGCAGTATTTT
.,TRBJ1-6,.,TRBV13,CASSKANRAPNSPLHF,TGTGCCAGCAGCAAGGCGAACAGAGCCCCCAATTCACCCCTCCACTTT
.,TRBJ2-3,.,TRBV5-1,CASSSPNGVSTDTQYF,TGCGCCAGCAGCTCCCCCAACGGGGTTAGCACAGATACGCAGTATTTT
.,TRBJ2-7,TRBD2,TRBV2,CASSDRGSGRGEQYF,TGTGCCAGCAGTGATCGGGGTAGCGGGAGAGGTGAGCAGTACTTC
once,TRBJ1-2,.,TRBV2,CASSEGGSDYGYTF,TGTGCCAGCAGTGAGGGGGGCTCGGACTATGGCTACACCTTC
.,TRBJ2-6,.,TRBV18,CASSPVVGSGANVLTF,TGTGCCAGCTCACCCGTGGTAGGCTCTGGGGCCAACGTCCTGACTTTC
.,TRBJ1-3,.,TRBV5-1,CASSSGGEAGNTIYF,TGCGCCAGTTCGTCGGGGGGTGAGGCCGGAAACACCATATATTTT
.,TRBJ1-2,TRBD1,TRBV19,CASKQGGQLFYGYTF,TGTGCCAGTAAACAAGGGGGACAGTTATTCTATGGCTACACCTTC
.,TRBJ2-1,TRBD2,TRBV2,CASTLSSGAYNEQFF,TGTGCCAGCACCCTATCTAGCGGGGCCTACAATGAGCAGTTCTTC
.,TRBJ1-6,.,TRBV27,CASSLSLGRSYNSPLHF,TGTGCCAGCAGTTTATCGTTGGGCCGCTCCTATAATTCACCCCTCCACTTT
few,TRBJ1-2,.,TRBV28,CASRLDIRQKGYTF,TGTGCCAGCAGGCTAGACATCCGTCAGAAGGGCTACACCTTC
.,TRBJ1-1,TRBD1,TRBV5-1,CASKDRGFDGTEAFF,TGCGCCAGCAAGGACAGGGGATTTGATGGCACTGAAGCTTTCTTT
.,TRBJ2-1,.,TRBV11-3,CASSSGTAGYNEQFF,TGTGCCAGCAGCTCAGGGACAGCGGGATACAATGAGCAGTTCTTC
.,TRBJ2-7,TRBD2,TRBV5-4,CASSGTSIYEQYF,TGTGCCAGCAGCGGGACTAGTATCTACGAGCAGTACTTC
.,TRBJ2-7,TRBD1,TRBV25-1,CASSESGTDFSYEQYF,TGTGCCAGCAGTGAGTCCGGGACAGACTTTTCCTACGAGCAGTACTTC
.,TRBJ2-3,.,TRBV21-1,CASSKGTSTSAPVLNTDTQYF,TGTGCCAGCAGCAAAGGTACTAGCACATCCGCCCCGGTTCTTAACACAGATACGCAGTATTTT
.,TRBJ1-1,.,TRBV19,CASSIGRVGQGEAFF,TGTGCCAGTAGTATTGGGAGGGTCGGCCAGGGTGAAGCTTTCTTT
few,TRBJ1-2,.,TRBV28,CASTPEGFGYTF,TGTGCCAGCACCCCTGAGGGGTTTGGCTACACCTTC
.,TRBJ2-5,TRBD1,TRBV11-2,CASSLLGQGTGETQYF,TGTGCCAGCAGCTTACTAGGACAGGGTACCGGTGAGACCCAGTACTTC
.,TRBJ2-1,TRBD2,TRBV5-1,CASSLTGTSSLGNNEQFF,TGCGCCAGCAGCTTAACCGGGACTAGCTCTTTGGGAAACAATGAGCAGTTCTTC
.,TRBJ1-6,.,TRBV27,CASWAGIRGSPLHF,TGTGCCAGCTGGGCCGGGATACGGGGCTCACCCCTCCACTTT
.,TRBJ2-7,TRBD2,TRBV3-1/TRBV3-2,CASSLKMGTSGLRYYEQYF,TGTGCCAGCAGCCTAAAGATGGGGACTAGCGGTCTCCGATACTACGAGCAGTACTTC
.,TRBJ2-5,.,TRBV3-1/TRBV3-2,CASSRRWSPNQETQYF,TGTGCCAGCAGCCGCCGCTGGAGCCCTAATCAAGAGACCCAGTACTTC
.,TRBJ2-7,.,TRBV7-7,CASSTGEGAYEQYF,TGTGCTAGCAGCACCGGAGAGGGGGCCTACGAGCAGTACTTC
.,TRBJ2-1,.,TRBV7-9,CAIPGWNNEQFF,TGTGCCATCCCGGGGTGGAACAATGAGCAGTTCTTC
many,TRBJ2-7,.,TRBV20-1,CSARDSYEQYF,TGCAGTGCTAGGGACAGCTACGAGCAGTACTTC
.,TRBJ1-2,.,TRBV4-1,CASSQEGKMDNYGYTF,TGCGCCAGCAGCCAAGAGGGAAAAATGGACAACTATGGCTACACCTTC
.,TRBJ2-7,TRBD1,TRBV19,CASSIGGTGRTYEQYF,TGTGCCAGTAGTATAGGTGGGACAGGGAGAACCTACGAGCAGTACTTC
.,TRBJ2-3,TRBD1,TRBV7-9,CASSARDRGSTDTQYF,TGTGCCAGCAGCGCCCGGGACAGGGGGAGCACAGATACGCAGTATTTT
.,TRBJ1-6,.,TRBV12-3/TRBV12-4,CASSLTVDSPLHF,TGTGCCAGCAGTTTAACAGTTGATTCACCCCTCCACTTT
.,TRBJ1-1,.,TRBV6-1,CASSQAGMGNTEAFF,TGTGCCAGCAGTCAAGCAGGGATGGGAAACACTGAAGCTTTCTTT
.,TRBJ2-7,TRBD1,TRBV27,CASTGTGVEQYF,TGTGCCAGCACCGGGACAGGGGTCGAGCAGTACTTC
.,TRBJ1-5,.,TRBV2,CASLPGVSNQPQHF,TGTGCCAGCCTTCCGGGGGTTAGCAATCAGCCCCAGCATTTT
.,TRBJ1-3,.,TRBV6-5,CASSYSSPGNTIYF,TGTGCCAGCAGTTACTCGTCACCTGGAAACACCATATATTTT
.,TRBJ2-1,.,TRBV29-1,CSVRPSYEQFF,TGCAGCGTCCGCCCTAGTTATGAGCAGTTCTTC